This T cell receptor beta chain was sequenced during a study of graft-versus-host responses after intestinal transplantation. Study summary: In this cohort, recipients had multivisceral, liver-intestinal, or isolated intestinal transplants. Anti-thymocyte globulin induction was given to all recipients, followed by tacrolimus and steroids for around three years. The study, taken as a whole, reports: Analysis identified GvH clones in recipient marrow, with some appearing first in ileum or blood. Elevated graft-versus-host to host-versus-graft clonal ratios in allografts were recorded for patients with graft-donor T cell macrochimerism.

Data came from immunoSEQ multiplex PCR; TCRdb stores just in-frame clones and leaves some out. Among approximately 130,000 clones, about 92% were seen once, and the ten largest hold about 0.16%. A word on this clone: Its antigen is unidentified.

The CDR3 totals 14 residues. The germline gives CDR1 ENHRY, CDR2 SYGVKD. The V segment lost 10 bases and the J segment 1 base; nucleotides outside the gene matches: 8. This TCR was recovered from a human donor who received an intestinal transplant. The sample here was unstimulated CD4+ T cells sorted from spleen or lymph node cells, taken before intestinal transplant. The chain employs TRBV10-3 and TRBJ2-7; 9 positions match TRBD1. Here the CDR3 reads CATFTGGTSYEQYF. The CDR3 DNA reads TGTGCCACTTTTACAGGGGGCACATCCTACGAGCAGTACTTC.